This T cell receptor beta chain appears in the sequencing data of a study of tissue T cells after allogeneic stem cell transplantation (dated by TCRdb to the early 2020s). A note on the overall study: Using research autopsies of patients with and without GVHD, plus mouse models of GVHD, the study profiled TCR beta repertoires across many tissues. On the human side, the study was prospective and observational, with no blinding or randomization.

Read against the paper, the sample's time point label means: mouse harvest day 7 after allogeneic transplant. Each mouse graft consisted of 10^7 T-cell-depleted bone marrow cells plus 10^6 splenic CD5+ T cells and was given by tail vein injection. GVHD in mice was modeled with a major MHC-mismatch B6 (H2b) into BALB/c (H2d) model, and tissues were profiled at day 7 or 14. On day 7 or 14 post-transplant, mouse tissues and retro-orbital blood were harvested with separate sterile tools for each animal, and livers were flushed before harvest. Before genomic DNA was isolated with the DNeasy Blood & Tissue Kit, mouse tissues were minced with razor blades in buffered saline. The library came from the immunoSEQ multiplex PCR assay. Adaptive Biotechnologies performed the TCRbeta CDR3 sequencing at survey depth and reported CDR3 sequences, V/J genes, productive frequency and template counts. Amplification of TCR beta CDR3 regions started from genomic DNA instead of RNA. In the original analysis: Jensen-Shannon divergence was used to quantify pairwise repertoire overlap between tissues, with a value of 1 indicating complete divergence and a value of 0 indicating identical repertoires. Based on pairwise JSD values, tissues were grouped by single-linkage agglomerative hierarchical clustering, and the results were shown as dendrograms. GLIPH2 was run on all patient samples with simulation_depth 1000, kmer_min_depth 3 and cdr3_length_cutoff 8, and groups with more than two unique CDR3s were retained. In a standardized tissue-overlap score, Jaccard GLIPH-group overlap across patients was extrapolated to a standard repertoire size of 1000 clones. Linear mixed-effect models, with tissue included as a fixed effect and individual included as a random effect, were used to assess associations of diversity with clinical or experimental variables. Here the immuneACCESS table is served through TCRdb, limited to in-frame sequences with V and J called. Missing clones are a known gap in these copies; in checked studies unresolved V genes cover under half, and the rest lacks a known reason. D and trimming were read from the DNA, whereas the V and J calls and clone size are those reported in that table. Here the sample has about 11,000 clones; around two fifths occur a single time. The top ten clones comprise 1.8% of the sample.

The germline V gene yields KGHTA for CDR1 and FQNQQP for CDR2. CDR3 length: 14 amino acids, cysteine to phenylalanine. The DNA covers only part of the CDR3, 39 bases in frame from base 1. Broad study findings and their caveats: Not many T cell clones showed up in more than one patient, yet clustering based on motifs uncovered repertoire signatures that were shared across patients in a tissue-specific way. In both patients and mice, T cells from blood and spleen covered only a limited part of the TCR repertoire found in tissues. Within patients, how anatomically similar tissues were was a major factor shaping TCR repertoire composition, regardless of disease or transplant status. The study did not establish which tissue TCRs were alloreactive or antigen-specific, and some clones may have been host cells that persisted. The patient cohort was small and varied clinically, and sampling depth was recognized as a limitation.

Note on this clone: It lacks a known antigen. Here, both gene names and germline sequences come from the mouse. The observed sequence ends 1 residue before the CDR3 terminus, with the missing tail filled in from the germline J gene.

This clonotype was obtained from a female BALB/c mouse given C57BL/6 T cells with graft-versus-host disease after an allogeneic hematopoietic cell transplant. The sequence joins TRBV23 to TRBJ1-1. Source material: skin. The CDR3 DNA, read in part, is TGCTCCAGCAGTCAATCGACCAAAAACACAGAAGTCTTC. This codes for CSSSQSTKNTEVF. The entire CDR3 is CSSSQSTKNTEVFF.